The 22 T cell receptor beta chains below all came from one sample that was sequenced in a study of blood T cell repertoires in COVID-19. The method was immunoSEQ multiplex PCR; TCRdb's version includes in-frame clones alone and lacks a portion of them. Found here are 27,000 or so clones, under 85% of them singletons; the top ten hold around 69%. Sample: peripheral blood. The receptors come from a man aged 65 to 85 with acute or convalescent COVID-19.

The genes are TRBV7-2 and TRBJ1-1, with D tentatively TRBD1 (6 bases). Germline V gene data show CDR1 as SGHTA and CDR2 as FQGNSA. The CDR3 totals 14 residues. V gave up 0 bases and J gave up 4 bases, with 9 bases separating them. The CDR3 is CASSLASRGTEAFF. The CDR3 DNA is TGTGCCAGCAGCTTAGCGTCCAGGGGCACTGAAGCTTTCTTT. Complete variable domain (other parts from reference TRBV7-2 and TRBJ1-1): GAGVSQSPSNKVTEKGKDVELRCDPISGHTALYWYRQSLGQGLEFLIYFQGNSAPDKSGLPSDRFSAERTGGSVSTLTIQRTQQEDSAVYLCASSLASRGTEAFFGQGTRLTVV.

This clone was recorded a few times. The chain joins TRBV18 to TRBJ1-5; weak D call: TRBD1 (6 bases). The V gene lost 3 bases and the J gene lost 0 bases, with 12 bases spanning the gap. In germline, CDR1 is KGHSH, CDR2 LQKENI. The length of the CDR3 is 16 residues. CDR3 residues: CASSPSGQFSNQPQHF. The CDR3 bases are TGTGCCAGCTCACCCTCCGGACAGTTTAGCAATCAGCCCCAGCATTTT.

The chain combines TRBV20-1 with TRBJ2-7, with 11 positions matching TRBD2. The germline V gene has CDR1 DFQATT and CDR2 SNEGSKA (reference sequence). V trimming: 3 bases; J trimming: 4 bases; junction bases outside the gene matches: 5. The CDR3 extends over 14 amino acids. The CDR3 sequence is CSASTSGSTYEQYF. The DNA for the CDR3 is TGCAGTGCTAGTACTAGCGGGAGTACGTACGAGCAGTACTTC.

The chain combines TRBV7-2 with TRBJ1-2; D is possibly TRBD1 (5 bases). The ends were cut back, 1 base at V and 0 bases at J, with 12 bases in the middle. Germline CDR1 SGHTA, CDR2 FQGNSA. The CDR3 has 16 residues. CDR3 amino acids: CASSLGGTGANYGYTF. In DNA, the CDR3 is TGTGCCAGCAGCTTAGGGGGGACGGGGGCTAACTATGGCTACACCTTC. Full variable domain (rest looked up from reference TRBV7-2 and TRBJ1-2): GAGVSQSPSNKVTEKGKDVELRCDPISGHTALYWYRQSLGQGLEFLIYFQGNSAPDKSGLPSDRFSAERTGGSVSTLTIQRTQQEDSAVYLCASSLGGTGANYGYTFGSGTRLTVV.

J is TRBJ1-2 and V is TRBV6-5, with TRBD1 matching over 10 bases. CDR3 length equals 15 residues. Germline trimming cut 6 bases from V and 3 bases from J; bases unmatched to any gene: 7. CDR1 and CDR2 from the germline V gene are MNHEY and SVGAGI. DNA of the CDR3: TGTGCCAGCAGCCTCAGACAGGGGGCGGACTATGGCTACACCTTC. Residues: CASSLRQGADYGYTF.

This clone was detected only a few times. The J gene is TRBJ2-7, the V gene TRBV28, with TRBD2 as a possible D gene (6 bases). Trimming shortened V by 5 bases and J by 6 bases, and 14 bases separated the two germline ends. CDR3 length: 13 amino acids. CDR1 is MDHEN and CDR2 is SYDVKM in the germline V gene. The DNA of the CDR3 is TGTGCCAGCAGTGCCCCGGGGGACCGCGAGCAGTACTTC. This gives the protein CASSAPGDREQYF. Supplemented by reference TRBV28 and TRBJ2-7, the full variable domain reads DVKVTQSSRYLVKRTGEKVFLECVQDMDHENMFWYRQDPGLGLRLIYFSYDVKMKEKGDIPEGYSVSREKKERFSLILESASTNQTSMYLCASSAPGDREQYFGPGTRLTVT.

This rearrangement joins TRBV28 to TRBJ2-6; the D is unclear. The ends were cut back, 6 bases at V and 1 base at J, with 7 bases in the middle. CDR3 length equals 14 residues. Germline V CDR1 and CDR2: MDHEN, SYDVKM. DNA of the CDR3: TGTGCCAGCAGCTTGAGTTCTGGGGCCAACGTCCTGACTTTC. Protein product: CASSLSSGANVLTF.

This sequence joins TRBV14 and TRBJ1-2, with TRBD1 matching over 7 bases. CDR3 length: 13 amino acids. V gave up 4 bases and J gave up 7 bases; unmatched junction bases: 6. Germline V gene sequence: CDR1 SGHDN, CDR2 FVKESK. CDR3 DNA sequence: TGTGCCAGCAGCCTACAGGGGTGGTCTGGCTACACCTTC. It yields the protein CASSLQGWSGYTF.

V usage is TRBV19 and J usage is TRBJ1-1; tentatively, D is TRBD1 (5 bases). Trimming pared 6 bases from V and 3 bases from J, leaving 20 bases between. Germline lookup yields CDR1 LNHDA and CDR2 SQIVND (reference sequence). The CDR3 runs to 16 residues. DNA of the CDR3: TGTGCCAGTAGCCCAGAACTGACAGAACCTTACACTGAAGCTTTCTTT. Protein product: CASSPELTEPYTEAFF.

This sequence joins TRBV10-3 and TRBJ1-2; D is unresolved. The germline V gene has CDR1 ENHRY and CDR2 SYGVKD. CDR3 length equals 12 residues. Trimming shortened V by 9 bases and J by 5 bases, and 13 bases separated the two germline ends. The CDR3 sequence is CAIGPGQYGYTF. The CDR3 bases are TGTGCCATAGGCCCGGGTCAGTATGGCTACACCTTC.

The V and J genes are TRBV10-3 and TRBJ1-2, with D possibly matching TRBD1 (6 bases). V was pared by 6 bases and J by 8 bases, with 16 bases between. In germline, CDR1 is ENHRY, CDR2 SYGVKD. There are 13 residues in the CDR3. The CDR3 loop is CAIRGGGGDGYTF. The CDR3 nucleotides are TGTGCCATCAGAGGGGGGGGCGGAGACGGCTACACCTTC.

This clone occurred once. This chain links TRBV7-2 with TRBJ2-7; possible D gene TRBD2, 5 bases. Germline loops: CDR1 SGHTA, CDR2 FQGNSA. The V end lost 5 bases, the J end lost 2 bases, and 16 bases lay between the germline ends. The CDR3 extends over 15 amino acids. The CDR3 DNA sequence: TGTGCCAGCAGCCCTCGGGTTGCCGGGGCCTACGAGCAGTACTTC. The encoded protein is CASSPRVAGAYEQYF. The complete variable domain, with remaining parts taken from reference TRBV7-2 and TRBJ2-7, reads GAGVSQSPSNKVTEKGKDVELRCDPISGHTALYWYRQSLGQGLEFLIYFQGNSAPDKSGLPSDRFSAERTGGSVSTLTIQRTQQEDSAVYLCASSPRVAGAYEQYFGPGTRLTVT.

The chain employs TRBV7-9 and TRBJ2-2, with D maybe TRBD1 (6 bases). The CDR3 has 16 residues. V lost 5 bases to trimming and J lost 3 bases, with 16 bases between them. Per germline, CDR1 SEHNR and CDR2 FQNEAQ (reference sequence). The CDR3 region has the DNA TGTGCCAGCAGCAGGGGTGGGGGCGTTGACACCGGGGAGCTGTTTTTT. This sequence encodes CASSRGGGVDTGELFF.

The chain recombines TRBV7-8 with TRBJ2-5; D gene uncertain. Trimming took 5 bases from V and 7 from J, leaving 11 bases between them. The germline gives CDR1 SGHVS, CDR2 FQNEAQ. The CDR3 runs to 12 residues. DNA of the CDR3: TGTGCCAGCAGCATGGGCCTGGGGACCCAGTACTTC. Amino acid sequence: CASSMGLGTQYF.

The table lists this clone with a count of one. J is TRBJ2-2 and V is TRBV5-1; the match to TRBD1 covers 7 bases. This CDR3 is 15 amino acids long. Trimming at V came to 8 bases and at J to 0 bases, leaving 7 bases not matched to a gene. Germline V gene lookup returns CDR1 SGHRS and CDR2 YFSETQ. CDR3 sequence reads: CASRDDRANTGELFF. The CDR3 region has the DNA TGCGCCAGTCGAGATGACAGGGCGAACACCGGGGAGCTGTTTTTT.

The sample holds one count of this clone. The V call is TRBV27, the J call TRBJ1-5, with 7 bases matching TRBD1. From germline, CDR1 is MNHEY and CDR2 SMNVEV (reference sequence). This CDR3 contains 14 residues. The J segment lost 7 bases and the V segment lost 3 bases, leaving 6 bases of the junction unmatched. CDR3 bases: TGTGCCAGCAGTTTGGGACAGCGCGACCAGCCCCAGCATTTT. Translation gives CASSLGQRDQPQHF.

At least ten counts were recorded for this clone. The chain uses TRBV10-3 and TRBJ1-1; D is perhaps TRBD1 (6 bases). The V gene lost 2 bases and the J gene lost 2 bases, with 9 bases spanning the gap. Germline lookup yields CDR1 ENHRY and CDR2 SYGVKD. The CDR3 has 14 residues. This CDR3 reads CAISEGQINTEAFF. The CDR3 DNA reads as TGTGCCATCAGTGAGGGACAGATAAACACTGAAGCTTTCTTT.

V is TRBV24-1 and J is TRBJ2-2; possibly TRBD1 for D (7 bases). The V gene lost 9 bases and the J gene lost 5 bases, with 15 bases spanning the gap. The CDR3 is made up of 14 amino acids. The V gene's germline CDR1 is KGHDR and CDR2 SFDVKD. As DNA, the CDR3 is TGTGCCACCCAGGGGGGACAGATAACCGGGGAGCTGTTTTTT. It is translated as CATQGGQITGELFF.

This chain connects TRBV30 to TRBJ1-5; 9 bases match TRBD1. The ends lost 4 bases at V and 0 bases at J; junction bases unmatched: 7. The germline gives CDR1 GTSNPN, CDR2 SVGIG (reference sequence). This CDR3 has 16 residues. The CDR3 sequence is CAWKQTGGNSNQPQHF. Here the CDR3 DNA reads TGTGCCTGGAAGCAGACAGGGGGGAATAGCAATCAGCCCCAGCATTTT.

The chain is built from TRBV7-2 and TRBJ1-5; no firm D call. Germline assignment: CDR1 SGHTA and CDR2 FQGNSA. V lost 1 base and J lost 2, with 12 bases in between. This CDR3 has 16 amino acids. CDR3 loop: CASSLVGGGGNQPQHF. The CDR3 DNA reads as TGTGCCAGCAGCTTAGTGGGAGGCGGGGGCAATCAGCCCCAGCATTTT. Full variable domain (remainder filled in from reference TRBV7-2 and TRBJ1-5): GAGVSQSPSNKVTEKGKDVELRCDPISGHTALYWYRQSLGQGLEFLIYFQGNSAPDKSGLPSDRFSAERTGGSVSTLTIQRTQQEDSAVYLCASSLVGGGGNQPQHFGDGTRLSIL.

This rearrangement joins TRBV28 to TRBJ1-6; possible D gene TRBD1, 5 bases. Germline V lookup: CDR1 MDHEN, CDR2 SYDVKM. V was trimmed by 6 bases and J by 13 bases, leaving 16 bases between them. The CDR3 is made up of 13 amino acids. The CDR3 sequence is CASRKDKYVPLHF. The CDR3 DNA reads as TGTGCCAGCAGGAAGGACAAATACGTTCCCCTCCACTTT.

The chain links TRBV27 to TRBJ2-7, with TRBD1 matching over 7 bases. Germline loops: CDR1 MNHEY, CDR2 SMNVEV (reference sequence). There are 12 residues in the CDR3. With 9 bases clipped from V and 3 bases from J, the junction kept 5 bases outside the gene matches. The CDR3 reads CASNDRDYEQYF. The CDR3 bases are TGTGCCAGTAACGACAGGGACTACGAGCAGTACTTC.